The rows below give T cell receptor beta chains drawn from one sample of a study of shared clonotypes between healthy human individuals. Sequenced by immunoSEQ multiplex PCR; TCRdb stores in-frame clones only, minus some. The sample has hundreds of thousands of clones, roughly 70% seen once; the top ten hold over 1.5%. The sequenced material came from memory CD4+ T cells sorted from blood. The receptor set was obtained from a woman in her thirties in good health. Each CDR3 is given with its conserved first and last residue. D genes are given only for firm matches. Clone size is stated in some rows and not others, as once, few, many or a class when expanded.

d_gene: -; j_gene: TRBJ2-3; v_gene: TRBV7-2; abundance: once; CDR3nt: TGTGCCAGCAGCTTAGCGCGCGGGACAGATGTCACAGATACGCAGTATTTT; CDR3aa: CASSLARGTDVTDTQYF
d_gene: -; j_gene: TRBJ2-1; v_gene: TRBV27; abundance: -; CDR3nt: TGTGCCAGCAGTTTAGAGGGGGGCCGATGGGGCTCCTACAATGAGCAGTTCTTC; CDR3aa: CASSLEGGRWGSYNEQFF
d_gene: -; j_gene: TRBJ1-1; v_gene: TRBV19; abundance: -; CDR3nt: TGTGCCAGTAGTATGTTCCAGGGGAACACTGAAGCTTTCTTT; CDR3aa: CASSMFQGNTEAFF
d_gene: TRBD2; j_gene: TRBJ2-1; v_gene: TRBV5-1; abundance: -; CDR3nt: TGCGCCAGCAGCCCTAAGTTATGGACTAGCTCCTACAATGAGCAGTTCTTC; CDR3aa: CASSPKLWTSSYNEQFF
d_gene: -; j_gene: TRBJ2-7; v_gene: TRBV10-3; abundance: -; CDR3nt: TGTGCCATCAGTGAGTCGAACGTCCCGGGCGTCATGTACGAGCAGTACTTC; CDR3aa: CAISESNVPGVMYEQYF
d_gene: TRBD1; j_gene: TRBJ1-2; v_gene: TRBV5-6; abundance: few; CDR3nt: TGTGCCAGCAGCTTTGACAGGGGACGATATGGCTACACCTTC; CDR3aa: CASSFDRGRYGYTF
d_gene: -; j_gene: TRBJ2-7; v_gene: TRBV7-8; abundance: -; CDR3nt: TGTGCCAGCAGCCCACTCGTCTTTAACGAGCAGTACTTC; CDR3aa: CASSPLVFNEQYF
d_gene: -; j_gene: TRBJ2-1; v_gene: TRBV28; abundance: -; CDR3nt: TGTGCCAGCAGTTTAGACGGGAGCTACAATGAGCAGTTCTTC; CDR3aa: CASSLDGSYNEQFF
d_gene: -; j_gene: TRBJ1-1; v_gene: TRBV28; abundance: -; CDR3nt: TGTGCCAGCAGCTGGGGAGGATCGGACACTGAAGCTTTCTTT; CDR3aa: CASSWGGSDTEAFF
d_gene: -; j_gene: TRBJ2-4; v_gene: TRBV2; abundance: -; CDR3nt: TGTGCCAGCAGACAGAAACAGGGCCAGTACTTC; CDR3aa: CASRQKQGQYF
d_gene: TRBD1; j_gene: TRBJ1-1; v_gene: TRBV29-1; abundance: -; CDR3nt: TGCAGCGTGACAGGGGGGGAGACTGAAGCTTTCTTT; CDR3aa: CSVTGGETEAFF
d_gene: TRBD2; j_gene: TRBJ2-7; v_gene: TRBV4-2; abundance: many; CDR3nt: TGTGCCAGCAGCCAGGTAGCGGGGAACTCCTACGAGCAGTACTTC; CDR3aa: CASSQVAGNSYEQYF
d_gene: -; j_gene: TRBJ1-5; v_gene: TRBV2; abundance: -; CDR3nt: TGTGCCAGCAGTGAAGGCGGGGGGCAAAATCAGCCCCAGCATTTT; CDR3aa: CASSEGGGQNQPQHF
d_gene: -; j_gene: TRBJ2-1; v_gene: TRBV28; abundance: -; CDR3nt: TGTGCCAGCATTCCCCTTTTCGCCTCGTATGAGCAGTTCTTC; CDR3aa: CASIPLFASYEQFF
d_gene: -; j_gene: TRBJ2-6; v_gene: TRBV27; abundance: -; CDR3nt: TGTGCCAGCAGTGTACTGACAGATAGTGGGGCCAACGTCCTGACTTTC; CDR3aa: CASSVLTDSGANVLTF
d_gene: -; j_gene: TRBJ2-1; v_gene: TRBV15; abundance: once; CDR3nt: TGTGCCACCAGCAGAGACCTGACCCTTCTCACGAGTGAGCAGTTCTTC; CDR3aa: CATSRDLTLLTSEQFF
d_gene: -; j_gene: TRBJ2-2; v_gene: TRBV5-1; abundance: -; CDR3nt: TGCGCCAGCAGCTTTGACAGGAGCACCGGGGAGCTGTTTTTT; CDR3aa: CASSFDRSTGELFF
d_gene: -; j_gene: TRBJ2-7; v_gene: TRBV5-1; abundance: many; CDR3nt: TGCGCCAGCAGCTTAAGACTAAACTCCTACGAGCAGTACTTC; CDR3aa: CASSLRLNSYEQYF